This TCR beta chain was retrieved from a study of spatial heterogeneity in lung cancer (dated by TCRdb to between 2019 and 2020). As for the study more broadly: Samples were obtained from about 75 patients with early-stage, untreated non-small cell lung cancer from the lung TRACERx cohort. Nonsynonymous mutation counts, determined by whole-exome sequencing of tumor tissue, were related to TCR repertoire features. TCR alpha and beta repertoires were quantitatively compared across multiple tumor regions, matched nontumor lung and blood in non-small cell lung cancer. Follow-up PBMC samples were sequenced whenever available, with the median time to follow-up being approximately two years after resection. Beta-chain transcripts were consistently detected in greater numbers than alpha-chain transcripts, which likely reflects a higher abundance of beta-chain transcripts. In the raw uncorrected reads, each unique combination of TCR and UMI appeared more than ten times on average. Both alpha and beta chains were TCR-sequenced in samples taken at surgery, namely 220 tumor regions, 64 matched nontumor lung samples and just over 55 PBMC samples. Study-wide findings and limitations: Ubiquitous expanded tumor TCRs were detected in blood more often at tumor resection than at routine follow-up. Only approximately 15 patients were included in the comparisons of baseline and follow-up blood repertoires. Confirming at a functional level the hypothesis that regional TCRs recognize regional mutations was considered to require additional single-cell paired TCR alpha and beta sequencing.

The method behind the library was 5' RACE. The listed sequencing device is NextSeq 500. In the TCR library protocol, a unique molecular identifier was attached to each TCR cDNA molecule so that PCR and sequencing errors could be corrected. As for the authors' bioinformatics: TCR identification, UMI-based error correction and CDR3 extraction were performed with Decombinator tools. TCRs above a frequency of 2 per 1,000, corresponding to the top 1% of the tumor frequency distribution, were defined as expanded. Rényi diversity was computed with the R vegan package after subsampling each repertoire 100 times to 5,000 TCRs. CDR3 similarity networks were constructed using string-kernel similarity of amino acid triplets, with links drawn between CDR3s whose pairwise similarity was above 0.82. TCRdb applied fastp at Q25 and MiXCR to the public reads, then kept only in-frame beta chains. Merged by CDR3 protein, the rows form single entries marked with the most common genes and DNA. In this record, the V and J calls reflect TCRdb's handling and not the investigators' own analysis. The sample data list approximately 56,000 distinct CDR3 sequences, and around 7% of these were observed just once. The ten largest account for roughly 35% of the sample.

This clonotype turned up a few times. Its cognate antigen has yet to be identified. No base quality information exists; no much larger clone differs at one position. The intended sense of this specimen's time point label: blood at routine non-recurrence follow-up after resection. TCR sequencing used whole RNA extracted from tumor and nontumor lung tissue, or from cryopreserved PBMC samples, without cell sorting. Only patients for whom sufficient RNA was available from at least two tumor regions were selected for TCR sequencing. The CDR3 contains 15 residues, cysteine and phenylalanine counted. The CDR3 DNA has 45 bases and is translated from base 1. The germline V end is reduced by 4 bases and the J end by 8 bases; junction bases left unmatched: 9. The germline V gene encodes CDR1 KGHDR and CDR2 SFDVKD.

The specimen was PBMCs, collected at follow-up. This clonotype was obtained from a female donor with early-stage non-small cell lung cancer. This sequence uses TRBV24-1 and TRBJ2-1; the junction holds 8 bases that match TRBD2. At the DNA level, the sequence is TGTGCCACCAGTGACGGGGGGGCAGGCCCCGATGAGCAGTTCTTC. This encodes CATSDGGAGPDEQFF.